This TCR beta chain was observed in a study of T-cell reconstitution after alpha-beta-depleted transplantation in children. A TCRbeta library incorporating unique molecular identifiers was prepared. TCRdb independently ran MiXCR on the PCR reads; one entry per CDR3 protein. This sample has about 3,100 distinct CDR3 sequences; roughly 22% occur once, and the top ten carry around 25%. Findings of the study overall: At the one-year point after transplant, T-cell counts and TCRbeta diversity were found to come mostly from T cells that had been newly produced. Expanded graft clones numbering several hundred reportedly gave rise to alpha-beta T cells about two months after transplant. Surviving recipient T cells and thymic progenitors underlay high day-60 TCRbeta diversity in some patients.

In this sample, this clonotype is medium-sized (0.01 to 0.1%). The target antigen is unknown. The sequences come from PBMCs, mostly from graft donor cells, collected 60 days after TCRalphabeta/CD19-depleted stem cell transplant. The clonotype originates from a male patient aged 2-15 years who had a stem cell transplant for acute lymphoblastic leukemia, so the T cells may come from the graft donor.

DNA for the CDR3: TGCAGTGCCACTCTTGCTAGCGGGAGTCTTAGCACAGATACGCAGTATTTT. The encoded protein is CSATLASGSLSTDTQYF. V usage is TRBV20-1 and J usage is TRBJ2-3; 10 bases are a match to TRBD2. Germline loops: CDR1 DFQATT, CDR2 SNEGSKA (reference sequence). This CDR3 comprises 17 residues. Trimming cost V 6 bases and J 0 bases; bases outside gene matches: 12.